The 26 T cell receptor beta chains reported below all come from one sample, sequenced in a study of blood T cell repertoires in COVID-19. Here immunoSEQ multiplex PCR was the method, and the copy in TCRdb shows in-frame clones only, minus some. The sample gives some 340,000 clones, around four fifths of which show up once; about 3% is in the top ten. Sequences were obtained from peripheral blood. These TCRs come from a young man with active or convalescent COVID-19.

This chain uses TRBV30 with TRBJ1-2; possible D gene TRBD1, 6 bases. Trimming removed 2 bases at V and 3 bases at J, with 10 bases between. The CDR3 runs 13 residues. Germline values: CDR1 GTSNPN, CDR2 SVGIG (reference sequence). DNA for the CDR3: TGTGCCTGGAGTAACAGGGTAGACTATGGCTACACCTTC. Its protein is CAWSNRVDYGYTF.

V usage is TRBV9 and J usage is TRBJ2-3; the D gene is possibly TRBD2 (6 bases). The V end lost 0 bases, the J end lost 3 bases, and 11 bases lay between the germline ends. The CDR3 is made up of 15 amino acids. Germline CDR1 is SGDLS and CDR2 is YYNGEE. CDR3 sequence: CASSVERGRTDTQYF. CDR3 DNA sequence: TGTGCCAGCAGCGTAGAACGGGGGAGAACAGATACGCAGTATTTT.

The chain employs TRBV24-1 and TRBJ2-3; TRBD2 matches at 11 bases. With V trimmed by 0 bases and J by 2 bases, 6 bases remained unmatched. CDR3 length: 18 amino acids. CDR1 and CDR2 from the germline V gene are KGHDR and SFDVKD. Here the CDR3 reads CATSDLSTSGSFTDTQYF. In DNA, the CDR3 is TGTGCCACCAGTGATTTGAGTACTAGCGGGAGTTTCACAGATACGCAGTATTTT.

This chain connects TRBV9 to TRBJ1-2; 11 bases are a match to TRBD1. J lost 3 bases, V lost 4 bases, and 8 bases had no gene match. The CDR3 contains 16 residues. The V gene's germline CDR1 is SGDLS and CDR2 YYNGEE. The CDR3 is CASSPGTGGSYYGYTF. The CDR3 DNA reads TGTGCCAGCAGCCCCGGGACAGGGGGAAGCTACTATGGCTACACCTTC.

V is TRBV11-2 and J is TRBJ1-1; no clear D gene. The CDR3 covers 12 residues. V was trimmed by 5 bases and J by 4 bases, leaving 8 bases between them. Per the germline V gene, CDR1 is SGHAT and CDR2 is FQNNGV. For the CDR3, the DNA is TGTGCCAGCAGCCAGCGTTCCACTGAAGCTTTCTTT. Protein product: CASSQRSTEAFF.

The rearrangement links TRBV4-3 to TRBJ2-5, with 7 nucleotides matching TRBD2. Per germline, CDR1 LGHNA and CDR2 YSLEER. This CDR3 comprises 15 residues. V gave up 0 bases and J gave up 2 bases; unmatched junction bases: 3. This chain's CDR3 is CASSQDLGGQETQYF. The CDR3 DNA reads TGCGCCAGCAGCCAAGATCTGGGGGGGCAAGAGACCCAGTACTTC.

This clone was recorded only once. The rearrangement links TRBV5-1 to TRBJ1-2, with 9 bases matching TRBD1. The V gene's germline CDR1 is SGHRS and CDR2 YFSETQ. V lost 2 bases to trimming and J lost 2 bases; unmatched junction nucleotides: 4. This CDR3 has 15 residues. The CDR3 coding sequence is TGCGCCAGCAGCTTTTCCGGACAGGGGAACTATGGCTACACCTTC. It translates to CASSFSGQGNYGYTF.

The gene calls are TRBV6-5 and TRBJ1-1; D is possibly TRBD1 (5 bases). Germline V lookup: CDR1 MNHEY, CDR2 SVGAGI. V lost 2 bases to trimming and J lost 4 bases, with 14 bases between them. There are 15 residues in the CDR3. The CDR3 region is CASSYGKGLGTEAFF. CDR3 DNA: TGTGCCAGCAGTTACGGCAAGGGGCTGGGCACTGAAGCTTTCTTT.

This clone has a single count. CDR3 protein: CASSENRDRPQHF. The CDR3 DNA follows: TGTGCCAGCAGCGAGAACAGGGATCGGCCCCAGCATTTT. The chain carries TRBV7-7 and TRBJ1-5, with D maybe TRBD1 (6 bases). Looked up from germline, CDR1 is SSHAT and CDR2 is FNYEAQ (reference sequence). The length of the CDR3 is 13 residues. With 5 bases removed from V and 9 bases from J, the gap between germline ends came to 14 bases.

J is TRBJ2-7 and V is TRBV12-3 or TRBV12-4; D gene unclear. The length of the CDR3 is 12 residues. Trimming shortened V by 2 bases and J by 5 bases, and 7 bases separated the two germline ends. Here the CDR3 DNA reads TGTGCCAGCAGTTTAAACACCGACGAGCAGTACTTC. Protein: CASSLNTDEQYF.

This chain links TRBV27 with TRBJ2-3; a possible D gene is TRBD1 (5 bases). V was clipped by 4 bases and J by 0 bases, with 11 bases between them. Germline V gene lookup returns CDR1 MNHEY and CDR2 SMNVEV (reference sequence). The CDR3 spans 15 residues. CDR3 residues: CASSSPGSSTDTQYF. CDR3 in DNA: TGTGCCAGCAGTTCGCCAGGGTCTAGCACAGATACGCAGTATTTT.

This clone was detected a few times. The chain uses TRBV11-3 and TRBJ2-3; 8 bases are a match to TRBD2. CDR3 size: 15 residues. Looked up from germline, CDR1 is SGHNT and CDR2 is YENEEA. With V trimmed by 2 bases and J by 10 bases, 11 bases remained unmatched. This CDR3 is CASSLPGLALPAQYF. The DNA for the CDR3 is TGTGCCAGCAGCTTACCCGGACTAGCCCTCCCCGCGCAGTATTTT.

V gene TRBV7-2 combines with J gene TRBJ2-3; TRBD2 matches 9 bases. CDR3 length: 16 amino acids. After removal of 5 bases from V and 5 bases from J, the junction contained 11 bases not matched to a gene. CDR1 and CDR2 (germline): SGHTA, FQGNSA. CDR3 in amino acids: CASSTLAWTSEDTQYF. In DNA, the CDR3 is TGTGCCAGCAGCACTTTAGCTTGGACTAGCGAAGATACGCAGTATTTT. The variable domain in full, with the rest retrieved from reference TRBV7-2 and TRBJ2-3, is GAGVSQSPSNKVTEKGKDVELRCDPISGHTALYWYRQSLGQGLEFLIYFQGNSAPDKSGLPSDRFSAERTGGSVSTLTIQRTQQEDSAVYLCASSTLAWTSEDTQYFGPGTRLTVL.

The chain joins TRBV11-1 to TRBJ1-2; D is undetermined. The germline gives CDR1 SGHAT, CDR2 FQDESV (reference sequence). There are 14 residues in the CDR3. V was shortened by 7 bases and J by 4 bases, with 16 bases between the two germline ends. CDR3 bases: TGTGCCAGCACCTCGGCGGGGTCCCCCTATGGCTACACCTTC. Translation gives CASTSAGSPYGYTF.

This clone has a single count. The V call is TRBV28, the J call TRBJ2-1, with a weak D call TRBD2 (7 bases). Trimming took 5 bases from V and 13 from J, leaving 15 bases between them. The CDR3 is made up of 12 amino acids. The germline gives CDR1 MDHEN, CDR2 SYDVKM. CDR3 amino acids: CASSLGGGLQFF. The CDR3 DNA follows: TGTGCCAGCAGTCTGGGGGGGGGCCTTCAGTTCTTC. Full variable domain (rest looked up from reference TRBV28 and TRBJ2-1): DVKVTQSSRYLVKRTGEKVFLECVQDMDHENMFWYRQDPGLGLRLIYFSYDVKMKEKGDIPEGYSVSREKKERFSLILESASTNQTSMYLCASSLGGGLQFFGPGTRLTVL.

This clone was seen just once. The chain joins TRBV12-2 to TRBJ2-7; the DNA was not used to check the table's D call, TRBD2. TRBV12-2 is designated a pseudogene. The CDR3 totals 19 residues. The CDR3 loop is CASRLAVSGVALHSYEQYF. The CDR3 DNA follows: TGTGCAAGTCGCTTAGCGGTTAGCGGGGTAGCCTTGCATTCCTACGAGCAGTACTTC.

The rearrangement joins TRBV18 to TRBJ2-7, with 7 bases aligning to TRBD1. V lost 5 bases and J lost 2; bases outside the gene matches: 6. CDR3 size: 14 residues. CDR1 and CDR2 from the germline V gene are KGHSH and LQKENI. The CDR3 is CASSRGTAAYEQYF. CDR3 nucleotides: TGTGCCAGCTCAAGGGGGACAGCTGCCTACGAGCAGTACTTC.

A single count supports this clone. The CDR3 loop reads CASSFYGTNEKLFF. CDR3 in DNA: TGTGCCAGCAGCTTTTACGGGACTAATGAAAAACTGTTTTTT. This chain uses TRBV5-5 with TRBJ1-4; D remains unclear. The CDR3 runs 14 residues. Per the germline V gene, CDR1 is SGHKS and CDR2 is YYEKEE (reference sequence). V lost 2 bases to trimming and J lost 2 bases, with 7 bases between them.

Here the CDR3 DNA reads TGTGCCAGCAGTCCCGGGACTAGCGGGAGCTCCTACAATGAGCAGTTCTTC. This gives the protein CASSPGTSGSSYNEQFF. The chain recombines TRBV6-6 with TRBJ2-1, with 14 bases identical to TRBD2. V lost 5 bases, J lost 0 bases, and 3 bases stayed unmatched. This CDR3 is built from 17 residues. Germline lookup yields CDR1 MNHNY and CDR2 SVGAGI (reference sequence).

The gene calls are TRBV29-1 and TRBJ2-1; 11 bases fit TRBD2. J gave up 9 bases and V 2 bases, and 6 bases lay outside the gene matches. The CDR3 runs to 14 residues. Germline CDR1 reads SQVTM; CDR2 reads ANQGSEA. The chain's CDR3 is CSVETSGSTTEQFF. CDR3 nucleotides: TGCAGCGTTGAAACTAGCGGGAGTACGACTGAGCAGTTCTTC.

The CDR3 reads CASSPQGENSPLHF. CDR3 DNA: TGTGCCAGCAGTCCCCAGGGTGAGAATTCACCCCTCCACTTT. This sequence joins TRBV28 and TRBJ1-6; maybe TRBD1 (5 bases). CDR3 length: 14 residues. CDR1 and CDR2 from the germline V gene are MDHEN and SYDVKM. The V and J ends lost 5 bases and 7 bases respectively, with 12 bases between them.

This clone was observed a handful of times. The V call is TRBV28, the J call TRBJ2-1; TRBD2 matches at 11 bases. With 5 bases clipped from V and 3 bases from J, the junction kept 6 bases outside the gene matches. The CDR3 has 16 residues. Germline CDR1 reads MDHEN; CDR2 reads SYDVKM. This chain's CDR3 is CASSGIGTSGYNEQFF. CDR3 DNA sequence: TGTGCCAGCAGTGGCATCGGGACTAGCGGCTACAATGAGCAGTTCTTC.

This chain links TRBV24-1 with TRBJ2-1, with 14 bases aligning to TRBD2. This CDR3 has 15 amino acids. V was pared by 3 bases and J by 8 bases, with 2 bases of the junction left unmatched. CDR1 and CDR2 (germline): KGHDR, SFDVKD. CDR3 DNA: TGTGCCACCAGTGATAGGGGACTAGCGGGGGATGAGCAGTTCTTC. It translates to CATSDRGLAGDEQFF.

The chain employs TRBV27 and TRBJ2-7; 12 bases fit TRBD2. CDR3 length: 15 amino acids. The V gene's germline CDR1 is MNHEY and CDR2 SMNVEV (reference sequence). V shed 3 bases and J 2 bases; nucleotides not matched to a gene: 2. The CDR3 loop is CASSFGLAGPYEQYF. For the CDR3, the DNA is TGTGCCAGCAGTTTCGGACTAGCGGGGCCCTACGAGCAGTACTTC.

The J gene is TRBJ1-4, the V gene TRBV5-4; 7 nucleotides align to TRBD1. The CDR3 sequence is 15 residues long. The germline V gene encodes CDR1 SGHNT and CDR2 YYREEE (reference sequence). Germline trimming cut 0 bases from V and 7 bases from J; bases unmatched to any gene: 6. The DNA for the CDR3 is TGTGCCAGCAGCTTGGGTGGGACAGCGCTTGAAAAACTGTTTTTT. This codes for CASSLGGTALEKLFF.

The rearrangement uses TRBV12-5 and TRBJ1-2; D is uncertain. This CDR3 has 13 amino acids. The V gene's germline CDR1 is LGHNT and CDR2 FRNRAP. V dropped 6 bases and J dropped 4 bases, with 12 bases sitting between them. The CDR3 protein is CASGRESVYGYTF. The CDR3 nucleotides are TGTGCTAGTGGGAGGGAGTCTGTCTATGGCTACACCTTC.